The 2 T cell receptor beta chains reported below all come from one sample, sequenced in a study of blood T cell repertoires in COVID-19. The method was immunoSEQ multiplex PCR; TCRdb's version includes in-frame clones alone and lacks a portion of them. The sample yields about 54,000 clones, approximately 90% seen once. The sequenced sample was peripheral blood. The receptors were gathered from a woman between 35 and 50 years old with active COVID-19.

In its sample, this clone was seen once. CDR3 residues: CASSEAYEQYF. For the CDR3, the DNA is TGTGCCAGCAGTGAGGCTTACGAGCAGTACTTC. The genes are TRBV2 and TRBJ2-7; no definite D call. Germline V lookup: CDR1 SNHLY, CDR2 FYNNEI. The V and J ends lost 3 bases and 4 bases respectively, with 4 bases between them. CDR3 length equals 11 residues.

The CDR3 bases are TGTGCCAGCTCACTGATTCCGGGACAGGGAAATGGGGAGCAGTACTTC. Protein product: CASSLIPGQGNGEQYF. The chain links TRBV18 to TRBJ2-7, with TRBD1 matching over 9 bases. With 4 bases clipped from V and 7 bases from J, the junction kept 14 bases outside the gene matches. CDR1 is KGHSH and CDR2 is LQKENI in the germline V gene. The length of the CDR3 is 16 residues.